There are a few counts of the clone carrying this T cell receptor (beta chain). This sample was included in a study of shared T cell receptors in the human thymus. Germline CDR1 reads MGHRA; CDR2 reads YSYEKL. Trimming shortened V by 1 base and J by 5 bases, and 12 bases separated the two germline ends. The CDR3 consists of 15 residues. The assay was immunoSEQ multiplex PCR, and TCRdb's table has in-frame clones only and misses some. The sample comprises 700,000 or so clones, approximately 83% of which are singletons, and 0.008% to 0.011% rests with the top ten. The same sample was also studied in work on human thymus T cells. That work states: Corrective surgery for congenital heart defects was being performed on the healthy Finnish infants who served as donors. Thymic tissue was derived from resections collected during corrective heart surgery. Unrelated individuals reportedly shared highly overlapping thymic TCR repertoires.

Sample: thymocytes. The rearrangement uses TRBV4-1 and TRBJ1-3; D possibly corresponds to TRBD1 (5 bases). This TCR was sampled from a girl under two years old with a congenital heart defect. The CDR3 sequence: CASSQGGPIRNTIYF. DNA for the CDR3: TGCGCCAGCAGCCAAGGGGGCCCCATTAGAAACACCATATATTTT.